The rows below give T cell receptor beta chains drawn from one sample of a study of blood T cell repertoires in COVID-19. The repertoire was sequenced with immunoSEQ multiplex PCR; TCRdb's copy has only in-frame clones and lacks some. The data hold under 350,000 clones, with roughly 80% observed a single time. The sample was peripheral blood. Receptors originate from a man in his sixties who had recovered from COVID-19. Both conserved end residues are part of each CDR3. Fields, in order: V gene, D gene, clone size, J gene, CDR3 protein, CDR3 DNA. A D gene is named only where the DNA matches it firmly. The size of a clone is reported for some rows only, either as once, few or many, or as a class for expanded clones.

V gene: TRBV5-1
D gene: -
clone size: once
J gene: TRBJ1-5
CDR3 protein: CASSSQVDQPQHF
CDR3 DNA: TGCGCCAGCAGCTCGCAGGTGGATCAGCCCCAGCATTTT

V gene: TRBV10-1
D gene: -
clone size: -
J gene: TRBJ2-7
CDR3 protein: CASSDSGSNYEQYF
CDR3 DNA: TGCGCCAGCAGTGATAGCGGATCTAACTACGAGCAGTACTTC

V gene: TRBV3-1/TRBV3-2
D gene: TRBD1
clone size: -
J gene: TRBJ2-2
CDR3 protein: CASSHYLSGTGAWELFF
CDR3 DNA: TGTGCCAGCAGCCACTATTTATCCGGGACAGGGGCCTGGGAGCTGTTTTTT

V gene: TRBV7-8
D gene: TRBD1
clone size: -
J gene: TRBJ1-2
CDR3 protein: CASSLPQRGQGVGYGYTF
CDR3 DNA: TGTGCCAGCAGCTTGCCTCAGAGGGGACAGGGTGTTGGATATGGCTACACCTTC

V gene: TRBV19
D gene: TRBD1
clone size: -
J gene: TRBJ2-5
CDR3 protein: CASSTGQGIQETQYF
CDR3 DNA: TGTGCCAGTAGTACAGGACAGGGGATACAAGAGACCCAGTACTTC

V gene: TRBV10-3
D gene: TRBD2
clone size: -
J gene: TRBJ2-2
CDR3 protein: CAISGASGSRTGELFF
CDR3 DNA: TGTGCCATCAGTGGAGCTAGCGGGAGCCGCACCGGGGAGCTGTTTTTT

V gene: TRBV10-2
D gene: -
clone size: -
J gene: TRBJ1-6
CDR3 protein: CASSVGGYNSPLHF
CDR3 DNA: TGCGCCAGCAGTGTGGGGGGGTATAATTCACCCCTCCACTTT

V gene: TRBV25-1
D gene: TRBD1
clone size: -
J gene: TRBJ2-7
CDR3 protein: CASRAQGAYEQYF
CDR3 DNA: TGTGCCAGCAGGGCTCAGGGGGCTTACGAGCAGTACTTC

V gene: TRBV7-9
D gene: -
clone size: many
J gene: TRBJ2-1
CDR3 protein: CASSLGAGARNEQFF
CDR3 DNA: TGTGCCAGCAGCTTGGGGGCGGGAGCGCGTAATGAGCAGTTCTTC

V gene: TRBV30
D gene: -
clone size: few
J gene: TRBJ1-5
CDR3 protein: CAWSSGPNQPQHF
CDR3 DNA: TGTGCCTGGAGTTCAGGGCCAAATCAGCCCCAGCATTTT

V gene: TRBV19
D gene: -
clone size: -
J gene: TRBJ2-3
CDR3 protein: CASSIYGGAASSTDTQYF
CDR3 DNA: TGTGCCAGTAGTATATACGGGGGAGCTGCTTCTAGCACAGATACGCAGTATTTT

V gene: TRBV11-2
D gene: TRBD2
clone size: -
J gene: TRBJ2-3
CDR3 protein: CASSRTSGAGGDTQYF
CDR3 DNA: TGTGCCAGCAGCCGGACTAGCGGGGCTGGGGGAGATACGCAGTATTTT

V gene: TRBV10-2
D gene: -
clone size: -
J gene: TRBJ2-2
CDR3 protein: CATDRKEYTGELFF
CDR3 DNA: TGCGCCACCGACCGTAAGGAGTACACCGGGGAGCTGTTTTTT

V gene: TRBV7-2
D gene: TRBD1
clone size: -
J gene: TRBJ1-2
CDR3 protein: CASSLRGGTGASVYGYTF
CDR3 DNA: TGTGCCAGCAGCTTACGGGGCGGGACAGGGGCCTCCGTCTACGGCTACACCTTC

V gene: TRBV2
D gene: TRBD1
clone size: -
J gene: TRBJ1-5
CDR3 protein: CASRGSRDRGRNQPQHF
CDR3 DNA: TGTGCCAGCAGGGGATCCCGGGACAGGGGGCGAAATCAGCCCCAGCATTTT

V gene: TRBV5-6
D gene: -
clone size: -
J gene: TRBJ2-7
CDR3 protein: CASSRTESYEQYF
CDR3 DNA: TGTGCCAGCAGCCGGACAGAGAGCTACGAGCAGTACTTC

V gene: TRBV19
D gene: TRBD1
clone size: -
J gene: TRBJ2-6
CDR3 protein: CASRDRVGSGANVLTF
CDR3 DNA: TGTGCCAGCAGGGACAGGGTAGGATCTGGGGCCAACGTCCTGACTTTC

V gene: TRBV21-1
D gene: -
clone size: -
J gene: TRBJ1-2
CDR3 protein: CASSLERRNYGYTF
CDR3 DNA: TGTGCCAGCAGCCTCGAACGGAGGAACTATGGCTACACCTTC

V gene: TRBV7-3
D gene: -
clone size: -
J gene: TRBJ2-5
CDR3 protein: CASSSAGMGETQYF
CDR3 DNA: TGTGCCAGCAGCTCCGCAGGGATGGGGGAGACCCAGTACTTC

V gene: TRBV3-1/TRBV3-2
D gene: TRBD1
clone size: once
J gene: TRBJ1-2
CDR3 protein: CASSPWDRLFGYTF
CDR3 DNA: TGTGCCAGCAGCCCCTGGGACAGACTGTTTGGCTACACCTTC

V gene: TRBV2
D gene: TRBD2
clone size: -
J gene: TRBJ2-2
CDR3 protein: CASSGTSGSTGELFF
CDR3 DNA: TGTGCCAGCAGTGGGACTAGCGGGAGCACCGGGGAGCTGTTTTTT

V gene: TRBV7-2
D gene: TRBD1
clone size: -
J gene: TRBJ2-7
CDR3 protein: CASSSDGTGSSYEQYF
CDR3 DNA: TGTGCCAGCAGCTCTGATGGGACAGGGAGCTCCTACGAGCAGTACTTC

V gene: TRBV7-9
D gene: TRBD2
clone size: -
J gene: TRBJ2-5
CDR3 protein: CASSSIAGEIPQETQYF
CDR3 DNA: TGTGCCAGCAGCTCAATAGCGGGAGAGATCCCCCAAGAGACCCAGTACTTC

V gene: TRBV5-1
D gene: -
clone size: -
J gene: TRBJ2-1
CDR3 protein: CASSGAGIYNEQFF
CDR3 DNA: TGCGCCAGCAGCGGGGCAGGGATTTACAATGAGCAGTTCTTC

V gene: TRBV19
D gene: TRBD2
clone size: -
J gene: TRBJ2-1
CDR3 protein: CASRGGTSGNEQFF
CDR3 DNA: TGTGCCAGTAGAGGGGGGACTAGCGGAAATGAGCAGTTCTTC

V gene: TRBV11-2
D gene: TRBD1
clone size: -
J gene: TRBJ1-1
CDR3 protein: CASSKWGEPGGTEAFF
CDR3 DNA: TGTGCCAGCAGCAAATGGGGGGAGCCAGGGGGCACTGAAGCTTTCTTT

V gene: TRBV30
D gene: -
clone size: -
J gene: TRBJ2-7
CDR3 protein: CASLVAYEQYF
CDR3 DNA: TGTGCCTCGTTAGTGGCCTACGAGCAGTACTTC

V gene: TRBV10-3
D gene: -
clone size: -
J gene: TRBJ1-3
CDR3 protein: CAIRELGSNRYSGNTIYF
CDR3 DNA: TGTGCCATCAGGGAGCTAGGAAGTAATCGGTACTCTGGAAACACCATATATTTT

V gene: TRBV7-9
D gene: -
clone size: -
J gene: TRBJ2-2
CDR3 protein: CASSLASRINTGELFF
CDR3 DNA: TGTGCCAGCAGCTTAGCATCGCGGATCAACACCGGGGAGCTGTTTTTT

V gene: TRBV29-1
D gene: -
clone size: -
J gene: TRBJ1-1
CDR3 protein: CSVAGTLYTEAFF
CDR3 DNA: TGCAGCGTTGCCGGGACTTTGTACACTGAAGCTTTCTTT

V gene: TRBV29-1
D gene: TRBD1
clone size: -
J gene: TRBJ2-5
CDR3 protein: CSVEAGGQGETQYF
CDR3 DNA: TGCAGCGTTGAAGCCGGCGGACAGGGTGAGACCCAGTACTTC

V gene: TRBV24-1
D gene: TRBD2
clone size: once
J gene: TRBJ2-2
CDR3 protein: CATSDSSLAGPRELFF
CDR3 DNA: TGTGCCACCAGTGATTCTTCACTAGCGGGTCCCCGGGAGCTGTTTTTT

V gene: TRBV4-2
D gene: TRBD2
clone size: -
J gene: TRBJ2-3
CDR3 protein: CASSQVSGGADTQYF
CDR3 DNA: TGTGCCAGCAGCCAAGTAAGCGGGGGGGCAGATACGCAGTATTTT

V gene: TRBV4-1
D gene: -
clone size: -
J gene: TRBJ2-7
CDR3 protein: CASSQAGLALAYEQYF
CDR3 DNA: TGCGCCAGCAGCCAAGCCGGGCTAGCGCTAGCCTACGAGCAGTACTTC

V gene: TRBV9
D gene: TRBD2
clone size: -
J gene: TRBJ2-3
CDR3 protein: CASSVGLAGRDTQYF
CDR3 DNA: TGTGCCAGCAGCGTCGGACTAGCGGGGAGAGATACGCAGTATTTT

V gene: TRBV6-5
D gene: TRBD1
clone size: -
J gene: TRBJ2-7
CDR3 protein: CASTQGQGRSEQYF
CDR3 DNA: TGTGCCAGCACCCAGGGACAGGGTCGTTCCGAGCAGTACTTC

V gene: TRBV2
D gene: -
clone size: -
J gene: TRBJ2-2
CDR3 protein: CASSEAHGATGELFF
CDR3 DNA: TGTGCCAGCAGTGAAGCGCATGGGGCGACCGGGGAGCTGTTTTTT

V gene: TRBV19
D gene: TRBD2
clone size: once
J gene: TRBJ2-3
CDR3 protein: CASSSAGGGDTQYF
CDR3 DNA: TGTGCCAGTAGTTCCGCGGGAGGGGGGGATACGCAGTATTTT

V gene: TRBV5-1
D gene: -
clone size: -
J gene: TRBJ2-5
CDR3 protein: CASSSGAIAAGAETQYF
CDR3 DNA: TGCGCCAGCAGCTCGGGGGCCATAGCGGCGGGAGCAGAGACCCAGTACTTC

V gene: TRBV6-4
D gene: TRBD1
clone size: -
J gene: TRBJ2-1
CDR3 protein: CASSGGTGSYNEQFF
CDR3 DNA: TGTGCCAGCAGTGGTGGGACAGGTTCCTACAATGAGCAGTTCTTC